These 10 T cell receptor beta chains were all obtained from the same sample, sequenced in a study of blood T cell repertoires in COVID-19. Measured with immunoSEQ multiplex PCR; TCRdb has only the in-frame clones, and not every one. The repertoire consists of roughly 230,000 clones, with 80% to 90% occurring once and the leading ten covering around 0.98%. The sequencing input was peripheral blood. The source of these receptors is a man between 35 and 55 years old with acute or convalescent COVID-19.

This chain uses TRBV27 with TRBJ1-6; D uncertain. V lost 2 bases and J 9 bases, leaving 11 bases between the germline ends. Germline V lookup: CDR1 MNHEY, CDR2 SMNVEV (reference sequence). CDR3 length: 14 residues. CDR3 DNA sequence: TGTGCCAGCAGTTTACGGGAGAGTAGTTCACCCCTCCACTTT. As protein: CASSLRESSSPLHF.

The genes are TRBV6-5 and TRBJ1-1, with D possibly being TRBD1 (6 bases). The CDR3 consists of 14 residues. V lost 5 bases to trimming and J lost 4 bases, with 14 bases between them. CDR1 and CDR2 from the germline V gene are MNHEY and SVGAGI. This CDR3 is CASSNRMGATEAFF. The CDR3 DNA is TGTGCCAGCAGTAACAGGATGGGGGCCACTGAAGCTTTCTTT.

This clone was observed a few times. Written as DNA, the CDR3 is TGCGCCAGCAGTGGAGACGCCTACGAGCAGTACTTC. Amino acids: CASSGDAYEQYF. This sequence joins TRBV5-1 and TRBJ2-7; D unclear. Trimming removed 5 bases from V and 2 bases from J, with 8 bases in between. The length of the CDR3 is 12 residues. Germline V gene sequence: CDR1 SGHRS, CDR2 YFSETQ.

This chain connects TRBV6-8 to TRBJ1-4, with D possibly matching TRBD1 (6 bases). CDR3 length equals 15 residues. Trimming took 7 bases from V and 4 from J, leaving 16 bases between them. CDR1 MNHGY and CDR2 SAAAGT come from the germline V gene. CDR3 DNA sequence: TGTGCCAGCAACAAGGGGGGGTTACTTAATGAAAAACTGTTTTTT. Protein sequence: CASNKGGLLNEKLFF.

V gene TRBV9 combines with J gene TRBJ1-6, with a weak D call TRBD1 (5 bases). V was clipped by 4 bases and J by 1 base, with 12 bases between them. The CDR3 spans 16 residues. The germline V gene has CDR1 SGDLS and CDR2 YYNGEE. In nucleotides, the CDR3 is TGTGCCAGCAGCCCTCGTCCAGGGTCCTATAATTCACCCCTCCACTTT. Protein product: CASSPRPGSYNSPLHF.

The chain links TRBV2 to TRBJ1-4; D is undetermined. Trimming took 1 base from V and 11 from J, leaving 8 bases between them. There are 12 residues in the CDR3. The germline V gene encodes CDR1 SNHLY and CDR2 FYNNEI. The CDR3 DNA reads as TGTGCCAGCAGTGAAGGCCGGTTGAAACTGTTTTTT. It translates to CASSEGRLKLFF.

This clone was counted a single time. The chain joins TRBV13 to TRBJ2-5; 9 bases agree with TRBD2. Looked up from germline, CDR1 is PRHDT and CDR2 is FYEKMQ (reference sequence). Trimming cost V 1 base and J 1 base; bases outside gene matches: 4. The CDR3 is 16 amino acids. The CDR3 reads CASSLVLRGGQETQYF. The CDR3 DNA is TGTGCCAGCAGCTTAGTACTGCGGGGGGGCCAAGAGACCCAGTACTTC.

V and J are TRBV9 and TRBJ1-1; 8 bases line up with TRBD1. Looked up from germline, CDR1 is SGDLS and CDR2 is YYNGEE. The V segment lost 4 bases and the J segment 1 base; nucleotides outside the gene matches: 9. This CDR3 is 16 amino acids long. The CDR3 spells CASSPLGQAGNTEAFF. The CDR3 region has the DNA TGTGCCAGCAGCCCACTGGGACAGGCCGGGAACACTGAAGCTTTCTTT.

The chain has TRBV5-1 and TRBJ1-4; TRBD1 aligns across 7 bases. The CDR3 totals 15 residues. Trimming cost V 5 bases and J 8 bases; bases outside gene matches: 12. Germline V lookup: CDR1 SGHRS, CDR2 YFSETQ. The CDR3 region is CASRSRTGVREKLFF. CDR3 in DNA: TGCGCCAGCAGATCCCGTACAGGGGTGCGGGAAAAACTGTTTTTT. The complete variable domain, with remaining parts taken from reference TRBV5-1 and TRBJ1-4, reads KAGVTQTPRYLIKTRGQQVTLSCSPISGHRSVSWYQQTPGQGLQFLFEYFSETQRNKGNFPGRFSGRQFSNSRSEMNVSTLELGDSALYLCASRSRTGVREKLFFGSGTQLSVL.

The chain couples TRBV9 to TRBJ2-1; 7 bases map to TRBD1. The CDR3 covers 15 residues. CDR1 is SGDLS and CDR2 is YYNGEE in the germline V gene. The V and J ends lost 1 base and 9 bases, in that order; junction bases with no gene match: 10. CDR3 protein: CASSVFGTVQSEQFF. The CDR3, as DNA: TGTGCCAGCAGCGTATTTGGGACAGTTCAGAGTGAGCAGTTCTTC.